This T cell receptor beta chain was obtained from a study of blood T cell repertoires in COVID-19. Study details: Material from acute and convalescent COVID-19 was sourced from the United States, Italy and Spain. T cells, B-cell-depleted T cells, or PBMCs provided the cDNA or gDNA that served as material.

Losses at the gene ends were 3 bases for V and 4 bases for J; bases not matched to a gene: 2. Germline V gene data show CDR1 as KGHSH and CDR2 as LQKENI. This CDR3 spans 15 amino acids. Per the original methods: The authors estimated nucleated cell counts from reference gene primer amplification. Some clones are missing from TCRdb's copy, which holds only in-frame ones; the method was immunoSEQ multiplex PCR. The V and J calls and the clone size are those of that table, but D and trimming were determined from the DNA. This sample has approximately 210,000 clones, with about nine tenths found just once. As concerns this clone: Additional DNA sequences in this sample encode the identical CDR3.

V is TRBV18 and J is TRBJ1-5, with 11 bases aligning to TRBD1. The clonotype originates from a woman aged 25 to 39 who had recovered from COVID-19. The sequencing input was PBMCs or T cells enriched from blood (not recorded which). CDR3 nucleotide sequence: TGTGCCAGCTCACCTGGGACAGGGGGAAATCAGCCCCAGCATTTT. Protein: CASSPGTGGNQPQHF.